The T cell receptor (beta chain) described here comes from a study of T cells in Graves' hyperthyroidism and ophthalmopathy. Study observations and caveats: Prediction of ophthalmopathy progression came a median approximately 6.6 months pre-onset. Stable hyperthyroidism was told apart from ophthalmopathy by a model built on 13 V-J features. Most thyroid-expanded clonotypes above 0.001 were also found in blood.

Patients with uncontrolled infections, other autoimmune diseases, pregnancy or lactation were excluded. This clonotype was seen at least ten times. What it binds is not known. V was pared by 6 bases and J by 4 bases, with 21 bases between. In germline, CDR1 is DFQATT, CDR2 SNEGSKA (reference sequence). This CDR3 spans 16 amino acids. The source material, RNA transcripts, was used to amplify TCR beta CDR3 regions. The HTBI primer set served for first-round RT-PCR of the TCR CDR3. TCRdb redid the calling of the multiplex PCR reads with MiXCR, one entry per CDR3 protein. The table shows 450,000 to 650,000 distinct CDR3 sequences, with more than 13% occurring only once.

Sequenced input: blood. This chain links TRBV20-1 with TRBJ2-2, with D tentatively TRBD1 or TRBD2 (5 bases each). The TCR sequence derives from a woman between 18 and 29 years old with Graves' ophthalmopathy. CDR3 sequence: CSALGLAVVGTGELFF. CDR3 coding DNA: TGCAGTGCCCTGGGGCTAGCTGTAGTTGGCACCGGGGAGCTGTTTTTT.